The clone carrying this T cell receptor beta chain was picked up a small number of times. No antigen is known for it. These data are taken from a study of T cells after yellow fever vaccination. Study outcomes and limitations: Clonotypes appearing in both CD4 and CD8 compartments existed, and their share was small. A weaker secondary response peaked on day 5, the primary on day 15. The booster saw the reappearance of most primary-vaccination clones (about 95% CD4, about 88% CD8).

CDR1 and CDR2 (germline): SEHNR, FQNEAQ (reference sequence). The CDR3 contains 14 residues. V dropped 7 bases and J dropped 3 bases, with 13 bases sitting between them. 5'RACE template switching added a universal primer site and UMIs to TCR cDNA. Each CDR3 protein is one row after TCRdb ran MiXCR on the 5' RACE reads. The profile covers 200,000 to 250,000 distinct CDR3 sequences, with around 3.1% appearing a single time and roughly 3.2% taken by the ten largest. The genes are TRBV7-9 and TRBJ2-1; a weak D match, TRBD2 (7 bases). This receptor was identified in a young man who received the YFV17D yellow fever vaccine. The starting material was CD4+ T cells sorted from PBMCs, obtained 10 days after the yellow fever booster vaccination. The CDR3 loop reads CASKWGGDYNEQFF. Written as DNA, the CDR3 is TGTGCCAGCAAGTGGGGGGGCGACTACAATGAGCAGTTCTTC. Using reference TRBV7-9 and TRBJ2-1 for the parts outside the CDR3, the full variable domain is DTGVSQNPRHKITKRGQNVTFRCDPISEHNRLYWYRQTLGQGPEFLTYFQNEAQLEKSRLLSDRFSAERPKGSFSTLEIQRTEQGDSAMYLCASKWGGDYNEQFFGPGTRLTVL.